The clone carrying this T cell receptor (beta chain) was detected a few times. This entry belongs to a study of blood T cell repertoires in COVID-19. Sequenced by immunoSEQ multiplex PCR; TCRdb stores in-frame clones only, minus some. The repertoire consists of about 200,000 clones, with less than 90% occurring once and the leading ten covering 0.78%. The CDR3 is 15 amino acids. From germline, CDR1 is SGHKS and CDR2 YYEKEE (reference sequence). Trimming at V came to 2 bases and at J to 5 bases, leaving 7 bases not matched to a gene. The specimen was peripheral blood. This chain connects TRBV5-5 to TRBJ2-3, with 8 bases that match TRBD1. This clonotype was sampled from a woman aged 70 to 79 with acute or convalescent COVID-19. The CDR3 spells CASSLFGQGVDTQYF. In DNA, the CDR3 is TGTGCCAGCAGCTTATTTGGACAGGGTGTAGATACGCAGTATTTT.